These T cell receptor beta chains were read from a single sample in a study of OX40 agonist ivuxolimab in advanced cancers. Some clones are missing from TCRdb's copy, which holds only in-frame ones; the method was immunoSEQ multiplex PCR. The table shows 60,000 to 75,000 clones, with around 93% occurring only once. This specimen was CD4+ or CD8+ T cells sorted from blood, taken in a trial of the OX40 agonist ivuxolimab. Receptors were obtained from an adult with an advanced solid tumor such as melanoma, head and neck, liver or kidney cancer. Each CDR3 is given with its conserved first and last residue. The D gene is left open where the match is weak. Part of the rows lack a size; the others show once, few, many or a class for expanded clones.

cdr3_length j_call d_call clone_size v_call cdr3_aa cdr3_nt
16 TRBJ1-5 - - TRBV5-1 CANSLDGQNSNQPQHF TGCGCCAACAGCTTGGATGGACAGAATAGCAATCAGCCCCAGCATTTT
15 TRBJ2-7 - - TRBV19 CASSILSGSPYEQYF TGTGCCAGTAGTATACTCAGCGGGTCCCCCTACGAGCAGTACTTC
15 TRBJ2-3 - - TRBV27 CASSFRGSRTDTQYF TGTGCCAGCAGTTTCCGCGGGTCCCGCACAGATACGCAGTATTTT
17 TRBJ2-7 TRBD1 - TRBV10-3 CAISVLAGRDRSYEQYF TGTGCCATCAGTGTCTTGGCCGGCCGGGACAGGTCCTACGAGCAGTACTTC
13 TRBJ1-4 - - TRBV7-9 CASTDSTNEKLFF TGTGCCAGCACTGATTCAACTAATGAAAAACTGTTTTTT
15 TRBJ1-3 - - TRBV11-3 CASSLDRNSGNTIYF TGTGCCAGCAGCTTAGACAGGAACTCTGGAAACACCATATATTTT
14 TRBJ2-7 - - TRBV5-1 CASSLRQLAYEQYF TGCGCCAGCAGCTTGCGTCAGTTGGCCTACGAGCAGTACTTC
16 TRBJ1-2 - - TRBV7-9 CASSLAPGQLFYGYTF TGTGCCAGCAGCCTGGCTCCGGGCCAGTTATTCTATGGCTACACCTTC
15 TRBJ2-7 - - TRBV19 CASSIGAGHPYEQYF TGTGCCAGTAGTATTGGAGCGGGTCACCCCTACGAGCAGTACTTC
14 TRBJ2-7 TRBD2 - TRBV19 CASSMGGSSYEQYF TGTGCCAGTAGTATGGGCGGGAGCTCCTACGAGCAGTACTTC
14 TRBJ2-3 - - TRBV7-6 CASSLVAGRDTQYF TGTGCCAGCAGCTTAGTGGCCGGAAGAGATACGCAGTATTTT
13 TRBJ1-3 - - TRBV2 CASSEGPGNTIYF TGTGCCAGCAGTGAGGGTCCGGGAAACACCATATATTTT
15 TRBJ2-7 TRBD2 - TRBV7-8 CASSLKREAHYEQYF TGTGCCAGCAGCTTAAAGCGGGAGGCGCACTACGAGCAGTACTTC
14 TRBJ1-5 TRBD1 - TRBV27 CASKLTGGAQPQHF TGTGCCAGCAAGTTGACAGGGGGCGCCCAGCCCCAGCATTTT
15 TRBJ1-2 - once TRBV9 CASSGTGHPNYGYTF TGTGCCAGCAGCGGAACAGGACATCCTAACTATGGCTACACCTTC
13 TRBJ2-5 - - TRBV4-2 CASSLGGLETQYF TGTGCCAGCAGCCTAGGGGGGCTCGAGACCCAGTACTTC
15 TRBJ1-6 TRBD1 once TRBV7-9 CASSPPRGWDSPLHF TGTGCCAGCAGCCCCCCCAGGGGGTGGGATTCACCCCTCCACTTT
15 TRBJ2-3 TRBD2 - TRBV4-1 CASSKTSGSTDTQYF TGCGCCAGCAGCAAGACTAGCGGGAGCACAGATACGCAGTATTTT
14 TRBJ1-5 - once TRBV27 CASSFSGYNQPQHF TGTGCCAGCAGTTTCTCGGGCTACAATCAGCCCCAGCATTTT
13 TRBJ1-1 - - TRBV4-1 CASSQVINTEAFF TGCGCCAGCAGCCAAGTAATAAACACTGAAGCTTTCTTT
15 TRBJ1-5 - - TRBV7-9 CASSSGTQPYQPQHF TGTGCCAGCAGCTCCGGGACACAGCCTTACCAGCCCCAGCATTTT
14 TRBJ1-5 TRBD1 - TRBV15 CATSRLTGGQPQHF TGTGCCACCAGCAGGCTCACAGGGGGCCAGCCCCAGCATTTT
14 TRBJ2-1 - - TRBV29-1 CSVERPLYGNEQFF TGCAGCGTTGAAAGGCCCCTCTACGGGAATGAGCAGTTCTTC
16 TRBJ2-3 - - TRBV9 CASSEGVPRPTDTQYF TGTGCCAGCAGCGAAGGGGTCCCCCGTCCCACAGATACGCAGTATTTT
16 TRBJ2-5 - - TRBV6-5 CASSYSKANSQETQYF TGTGCCAGCAGTTACTCGAAAGCGAACAGCCAAGAGACCCAGTACTTC
18 TRBJ2-1 TRBD2 - TRBV9 CASSVVPGLAGDGYEQFF TGTGCCAGCAGCGTAGTCCCGGGACTAGCGGGAGATGGCTATGAGCAGTTCTTC
12 TRBJ1-2 - - TRBV14 CASSQDPTGYTF TGTGCCAGCAGCCAAGATCCTACTGGCTACACCTTC
15 TRBJ2-7 TRBD2 - TRBV7-2 CASSLVGAGAYEQYF TGTGCCAGCAGCTTAGTAGGCGCGGGAGCCTACGAGCAGTACTTC
12 TRBJ1-1 - once TRBV25-1 CASSAQGSEAFF TGTGCCAGCAGTGCGCAGGGATCTGAAGCTTTCTTT
16 TRBJ2-1 - - TRBV7-9 CASSPNRDSLYNEQFF TGTGCCAGCAGTCCGAACCGGGACTCTCTCTACAATGAGCAGTTCTTC
15 TRBJ1-1 - - TRBV11-2 CASSPSGLGNTEAFF TGTGCCAGCAGCCCATCAGGGCTGGGGAACACTGAAGCTTTCTTT
12 TRBJ2-7 TRBD1 - TRBV7-6 CASSLTGDEQYF TGTGCCAGCAGCCTAACAGGGGACGAGCAGTACTTC
15 TRBJ2-7 TRBD1 - TRBV4-1 CASSQEGTGLYEQYF TGCGCCAGCAGCCAAGAAGGGACAGGATTGTACGAGCAGTACTTC
13 TRBJ2-1 - - TRBV4-1 CASSQGGAVEQFF TGCGCCAGCAGCCAAGGAGGGGCGGTCGAGCAGTTCTTC
13 TRBJ2-1 TRBD2 - TRBV30 CAWSVTGGNEQFF TGTGCCTGGAGTGTAACGGGAGGGAATGAGCAGTTCTTC
15 TRBJ2-5 - - TRBV15 CATSRGRGDQETQYF TGTGCCACCAGCAGAGGTCGCGGCGACCAAGAGACCCAGTACTTC
15 TRBJ2-3 TRBD1 - TRBV2 CASTDRTGVTDTQYF TGTGCCAGCACCGATAGGACAGGGGTGACCGATACGCAGTATTTT